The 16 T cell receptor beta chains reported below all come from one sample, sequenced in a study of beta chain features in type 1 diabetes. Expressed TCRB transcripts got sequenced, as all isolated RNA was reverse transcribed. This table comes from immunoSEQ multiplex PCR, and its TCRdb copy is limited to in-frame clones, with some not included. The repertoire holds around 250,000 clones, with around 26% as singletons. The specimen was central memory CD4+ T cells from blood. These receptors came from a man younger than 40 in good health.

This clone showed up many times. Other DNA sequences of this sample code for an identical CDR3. DNA for the CDR3: TGTGCCAGTAGCCGGGGACAGGGGAATGGCTACACCTTC. This sequence encodes CASSRGQGNGYTF. The V call is TRBV19, the J call TRBJ1-2; TRBD1 matches at 10 bases. Germline CDR1 reads LNHDA; CDR2 reads SQIVND (reference sequence). V was pared by 6 bases and J by 6 bases, with 4 bases of the junction left unmatched. The CDR3 has 13 residues.

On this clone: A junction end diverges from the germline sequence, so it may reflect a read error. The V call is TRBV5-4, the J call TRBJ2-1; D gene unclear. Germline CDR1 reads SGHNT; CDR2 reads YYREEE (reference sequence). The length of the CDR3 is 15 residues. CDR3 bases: TGTGCCAGCAGCTTGTTGGAGTTCTCCTACAATGAGCAGCTCTTC. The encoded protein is CASSLLEFSYNEQLF.

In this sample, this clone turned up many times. The CDR3 is CASSLQKYNEQFF. The CDR3 DNA is TGTGCCAGCAGCTTACAGAAGTACAATGAGCAGTTCTTC. This rearrangement joins TRBV11-2 to TRBJ2-1; D is unclear. The CDR3 covers 13 residues. Germline CDR1 is SGHAT and CDR2 is FQNNGV. Trimming took 2 bases from V and 4 from J, leaving 6 bases between them.

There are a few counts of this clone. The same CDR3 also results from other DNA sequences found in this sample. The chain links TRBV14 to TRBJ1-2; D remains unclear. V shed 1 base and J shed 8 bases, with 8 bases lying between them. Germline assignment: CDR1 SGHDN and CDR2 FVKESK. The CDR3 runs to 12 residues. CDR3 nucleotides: TGTGCCAGCAGCCAAGCAGGTTACGGCTACACCTTC. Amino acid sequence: CASSQAGYGYTF.

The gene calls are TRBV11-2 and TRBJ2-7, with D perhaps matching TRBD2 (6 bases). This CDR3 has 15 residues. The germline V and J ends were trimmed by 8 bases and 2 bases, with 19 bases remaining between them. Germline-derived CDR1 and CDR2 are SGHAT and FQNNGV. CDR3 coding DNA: TGTGCCAGCCGACCCGAGGCGGGACTTACCTACGAGCAGTACTTC. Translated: CASRPEAGLTYEQYF. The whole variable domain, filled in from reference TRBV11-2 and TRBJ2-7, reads EAGVAQSPRYKIIEKRQSVAFWCNPISGHATLYWYQQILGQGPKLLIQFQNNGVVDDSQLPKDRFSAERLKGVDSTLKIQPAKLEDSAVYLCASRPEAGLTYEQYFGPGTRLTVT.

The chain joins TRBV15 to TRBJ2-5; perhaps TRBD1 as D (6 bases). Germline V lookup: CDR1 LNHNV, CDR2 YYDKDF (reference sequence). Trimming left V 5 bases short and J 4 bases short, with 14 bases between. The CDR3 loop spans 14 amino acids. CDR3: CATSRVGGSETQYF. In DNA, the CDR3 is TGTGCCACCAGCCGAGTAGGGGGTTCAGAGACCCAGTACTTC.

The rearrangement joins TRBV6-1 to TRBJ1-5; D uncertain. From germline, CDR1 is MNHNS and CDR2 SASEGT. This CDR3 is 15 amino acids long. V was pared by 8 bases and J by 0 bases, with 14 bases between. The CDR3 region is CASCADHGSNQPQHF. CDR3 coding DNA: TGTGCCAGCTGTGCGGACCATGGTAGCAATCAGCCCCAGCATTTT.

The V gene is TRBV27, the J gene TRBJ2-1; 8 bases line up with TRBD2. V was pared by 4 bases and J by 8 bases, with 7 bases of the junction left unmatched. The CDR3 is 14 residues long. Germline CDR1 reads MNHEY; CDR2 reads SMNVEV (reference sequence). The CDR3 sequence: CASSSDPRGDEQFF. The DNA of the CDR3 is TGTGCCAGCAGTTCAGACCCGCGGGGGGATGAGCAGTTCTTC.

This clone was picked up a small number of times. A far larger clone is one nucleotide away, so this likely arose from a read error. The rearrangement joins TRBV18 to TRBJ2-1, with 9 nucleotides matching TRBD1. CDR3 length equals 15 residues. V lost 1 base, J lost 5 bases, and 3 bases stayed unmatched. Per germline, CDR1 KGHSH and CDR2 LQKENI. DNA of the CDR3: TGTGCCAGCTCACCACGCCGGGACAGGGACAATGAGCAGTTCTTC. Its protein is CASSPRRDRDNEQFF. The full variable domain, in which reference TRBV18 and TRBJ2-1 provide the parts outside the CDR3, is NAGVMQNPRHLVRRRGQEARLRCSPMKGHSHVYWYRQLPEEGLKFMVYLQKENIIDESGMPKERFSAEFPKEGPSILRIQQVVRGDSAAYFCASSPRRDRDNEQFFGPGTRLTVL.

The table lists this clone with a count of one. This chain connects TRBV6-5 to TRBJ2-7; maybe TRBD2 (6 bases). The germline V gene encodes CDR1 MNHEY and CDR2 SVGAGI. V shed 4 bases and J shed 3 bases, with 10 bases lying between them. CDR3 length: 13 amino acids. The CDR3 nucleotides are TGTGCCAGCAGTTCGCTCGGGGGCTACGAGCAGTACTTC. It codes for CASSSLGGYEQYF.

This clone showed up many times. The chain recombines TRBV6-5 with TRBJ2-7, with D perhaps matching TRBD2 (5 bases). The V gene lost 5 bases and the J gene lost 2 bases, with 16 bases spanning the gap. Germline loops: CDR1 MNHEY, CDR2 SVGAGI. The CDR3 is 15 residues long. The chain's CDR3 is CASSPPGYSTYEQYF. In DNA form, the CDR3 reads TGTGCCAGCAGTCCCCCGGGATACTCTACCTACGAGCAGTACTTC.

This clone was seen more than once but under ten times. Written as DNA, the CDR3 is TGTGCCAGCAGTTTAGCCAGCGGGAGGGCCCATGAGCAGTTCTTC. Protein: CASSLASGRAHEQFF. V usage is TRBV27 and J usage is TRBJ2-1; 10 nucleotides line up with TRBD2. The germline CDR1 and CDR2 sequences are MNHEY and SMNVEV (reference sequence). J gave up 8 bases and V 2 bases, and 6 bases lay outside the gene matches. This CDR3 is built from 15 residues.

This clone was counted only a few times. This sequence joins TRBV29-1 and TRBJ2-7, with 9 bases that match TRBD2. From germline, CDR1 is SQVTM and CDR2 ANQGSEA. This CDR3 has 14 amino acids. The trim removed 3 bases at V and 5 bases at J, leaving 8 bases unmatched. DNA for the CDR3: TGCAGCGTTGAGGCGGCGGGGGGGCGCGACGAGCAGTACTTC. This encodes CSVEAAGGRDEQYF.

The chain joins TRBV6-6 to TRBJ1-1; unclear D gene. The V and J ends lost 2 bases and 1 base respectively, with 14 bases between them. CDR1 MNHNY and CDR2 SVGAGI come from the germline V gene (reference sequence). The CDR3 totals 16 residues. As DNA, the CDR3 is TGTGCCAGCAGTTACGGACTGACCAAGGAGAACACTGAAGCTTTCTTT. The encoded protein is CASSYGLTKENTEAFF.

The CDR3 protein is CASSTSGTGTDTQYF. The CDR3 bases are TGTGCCAGCAGCACCTCGGGAACCGGCACAGATACGCAGTATTTT. The rearrangement joins TRBV5-4 to TRBJ2-3, with D perhaps TRBD2 (5 bases). Per germline, CDR1 SGHNT and CDR2 YYREEE (reference sequence). Between the trimmed V and J ends, which lost 4 bases and 1 base, there was a span of 13 bases. This CDR3 has 15 residues.

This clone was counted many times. The CDR3 region has the DNA TGCGCCAGCAGCCAAGATACGGGGAAGACCCAGTACTTC. Its protein is CASSQDTGKTQYF. J is TRBJ2-5 and V is TRBV4-3, with D tentatively TRBD2 (5 bases). The germline V gene has CDR1 LGHNA and CDR2 YSLEER. With 0 bases removed from V and 6 bases from J, the gap between germline ends came to 8 bases. This CDR3 contains 13 residues.